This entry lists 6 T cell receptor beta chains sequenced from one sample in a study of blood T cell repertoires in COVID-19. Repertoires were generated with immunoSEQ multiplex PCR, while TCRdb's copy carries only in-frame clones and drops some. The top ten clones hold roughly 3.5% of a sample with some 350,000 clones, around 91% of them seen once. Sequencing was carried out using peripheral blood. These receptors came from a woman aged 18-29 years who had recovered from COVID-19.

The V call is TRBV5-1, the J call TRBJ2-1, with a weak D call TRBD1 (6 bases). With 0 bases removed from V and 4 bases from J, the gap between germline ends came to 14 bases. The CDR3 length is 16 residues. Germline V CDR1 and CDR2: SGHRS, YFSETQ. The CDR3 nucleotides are TGCGCCAGCAGCTTGGAAGGGGGTCGGGGTTACAATGAGCAGTTCTTC. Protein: CASSLEGGRGYNEQFF.

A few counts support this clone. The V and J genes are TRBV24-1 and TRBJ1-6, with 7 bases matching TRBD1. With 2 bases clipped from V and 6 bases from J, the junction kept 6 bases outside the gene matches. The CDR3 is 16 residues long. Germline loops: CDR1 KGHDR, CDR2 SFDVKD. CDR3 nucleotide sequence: TGTGCCACCAGTGATTCGTCGGCAGGGGGTAATTCACCCCTCCACTTT. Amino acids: CATSDSSAGGNSPLHF.

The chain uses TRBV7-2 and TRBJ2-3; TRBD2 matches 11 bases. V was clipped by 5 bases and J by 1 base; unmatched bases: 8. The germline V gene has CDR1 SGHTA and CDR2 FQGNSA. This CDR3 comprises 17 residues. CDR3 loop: CASSPLAGATRTDTQYF. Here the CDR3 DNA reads TGTGCCAGCAGCCCACTAGCGGGGGCGACCCGCACAGATACGCAGTATTTT.

In nucleotides, the CDR3 is TGCGCCAGCAGCCCTTCCGGGGGGGCTAATGAAAAACTGTTTTTT. Translated, it gives CASSPSGGANEKLFF. This rearrangement joins TRBV5-1 to TRBJ1-4; TRBD1 is a possible D gene (5 bases). V gave up 4 bases and J gave up 3 bases, with 13 bases separating them. Germline V lookup: CDR1 SGHRS, CDR2 YFSETQ. This CDR3 has 15 amino acids. The variable domain in full, with the rest retrieved from reference TRBV5-1 and TRBJ1-4, is KAGVTQTPRYLIKTRGQQVTLSCSPISGHRSVSWYQQTPGQGLQFLFEYFSETQRNKGNFPGRFSGRQFSNSRSEMNVSTLELGDSALYLCASSPSGGANEKLFFGSGTQLSVL.

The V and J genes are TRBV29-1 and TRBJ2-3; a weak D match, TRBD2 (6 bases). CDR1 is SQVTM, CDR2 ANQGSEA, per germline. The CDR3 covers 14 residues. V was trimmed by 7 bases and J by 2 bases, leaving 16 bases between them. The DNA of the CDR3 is TGCAGCGCGAATGTCCGGGGGTACACAGATACGCAGTATTTT. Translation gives CSANVRGYTDTQYF.

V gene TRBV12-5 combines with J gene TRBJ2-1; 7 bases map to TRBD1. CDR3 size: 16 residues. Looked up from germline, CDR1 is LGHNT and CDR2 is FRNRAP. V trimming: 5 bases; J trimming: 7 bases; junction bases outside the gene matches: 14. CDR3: CASGQRDSPLRNEQFF. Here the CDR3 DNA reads TGTGCTAGTGGTCAAAGGGACAGCCCTCTGCGGAATGAGCAGTTCTTC.